One sample yielded the 10 T cell receptor beta chains listed below, sequenced in a study of T-cell memory formation after mild COVID-19. TCRdb reanalysed the 5' RACE reads using MiXCR and keeps one entry per CDR3 protein. The sample contains 29,000 or so distinct CDR3 sequences, around 16% of which appear only once. The specimen sequenced was PBMCs or a T cell subset sorted from them (not recorded which). All receptors come from an adult who had mild COVID-19 (a few samples of this study predate the infection). Cell type and time point are not known.

The rearrangement joins TRBV7-9 to TRBJ1-2; D may be TRBD1 (5 bases). The ends were cut back, 3 bases at V and 4 bases at J, with 18 bases in the middle. This CDR3 comprises 16 residues. Per germline, CDR1 SEHNR and CDR2 FQNEAQ (reference sequence). Here the CDR3 reads CASSLSGTPNLYGYTF. CDR3 coding DNA: TGTGCCAGCAGCTTGTCAGGGACTCCTAACCTCTATGGCTACACCTTC.

This clonotype has a count of ten or more. The chain recombines TRBV6-1 with TRBJ2-7, with a tentative D call TRBD2 (6 bases). CDR1 and CDR2 (germline): MNHNS, SASEGT. CDR3 length equals 15 residues. V lost 7 bases to trimming and J lost 2 bases, with 18 bases between them. The CDR3 bases are TGTGCCAGCACCTTATCCGGGACTGTTACCTACGAGCAGTACTTC. Protein sequence: CASTLSGTVTYEQYF.

This clonotype was detected ten times or more. V is TRBV27 and J is TRBJ1-5; a weak D match, TRBD1 (6 bases). Germline loops: CDR1 MNHEY, CDR2 SMNVEV (reference sequence). V shed 5 bases and J shed 1 base, with 15 bases lying between them. CDR3 length equals 16 residues. In DNA form, the CDR3 reads TGTGCCAGCAGTCCCGAAGGAGGGGGAAGCAATCAGCCCCAGCATTTT. It specifies CASSPEGGGSNQPQHF.

This clonotype has a count of ten or more. J is TRBJ2-1 and V is TRBV24-1; TRBD2 agrees at 7 bases. This CDR3 is 13 amino acids long. The junction had 4 bases not matched to a gene; V was cut back by 6 bases and J by 6 bases. Germline CDR1 is KGHDR and CDR2 is SFDVKD. The CDR3 loop reads CATSKGGGNEQFF. In DNA form, the CDR3 reads TGTGCCACCAGTAAAGGCGGGGGCAATGAGCAGTTCTTC.

This clonotype has at least ten counts. V and J are TRBV27 and TRBJ2-1; 12 bases align to TRBD2. The CDR3 loop spans 15 amino acids. Trimming removed 5 bases from V and 12 bases from J; junction bases left unmatched: 11. Germline CDR1 and CDR2: MNHEY and SMNVEV (reference sequence). The CDR3 reads CASSPRLAGVEAQFF. CDR3 nucleotide sequence: TGTGCCAGCAGTCCCCGACTAGCGGGAGTCGAGGCGCAGTTCTTC.

This clonotype has just one count. This sequence joins TRBV7-3 and TRBJ2-1; no firm D call. Germline values: CDR1 SGHTA, CDR2 FQGTGA. This CDR3 is 15 amino acids long. With 4 bases removed from V and 6 bases from J, the gap between germline ends came to 16 bases. CDR3 nucleotide sequence: TGTGCCAGCAGCTCCAGCGAGGTCTCTGGCAATGAGCAGTTCTTC. This gives the protein CASSSSEVSGNEQFF.

This chain links TRBV18 with TRBJ1-1, with a possible D match to TRBD1 (5 bases). Germline CDR1 and CDR2: KGHSH and LQKENI. CDR3 length: 14 amino acids. V was shortened by 5 bases and J by 4 bases, with 14 bases between the two germline ends. CDR3 bases: TGTGCCAGCTCAGGAGGCGGGGCGTCCACTGAAGCTTTCTTT. As protein: CASSGGGASTEAFF.

This clonotype has a count of ten or more. The rearrangement links TRBV9 to TRBJ2-1; 11 bases are shared with TRBD2. This CDR3 spans 14 amino acids. V trimming: 4 bases; J trimming: 6 bases; junction bases outside the gene matches: 3. Germline CDR1 is SGDLS and CDR2 is YYNGEE. The CDR3, as DNA: TGTGCCAGCAGCCCCGGGACTAGCGGCAATGAGCAGTTCTTC. Protein sequence: CASSPGTSGNEQFF.

This clonotype has at least ten counts. The chain employs TRBV20-1 and TRBJ2-1, with TRBD2 matching over 11 bases. Germline CDR1 DFQATT, CDR2 SNEGSKA (reference sequence). CDR3 size: 18 residues. This chain's CDR3 is CSLSHLAGGRRSYNEQFF. The CDR3 DNA reads TGCAGCCTCAGTCACTTAGCGGGGGGGCGAAGGTCCTACAATGAGCAGTTCTTC.

This clonotype occurred many times. J is TRBJ2-7 and V is TRBV20-1; TRBD2 is a possible D gene (6 bases). The CDR3 consists of 13 residues. V was trimmed by 5 bases and J by 5 bases, leaving 16 bases between them. The germline V gene encodes CDR1 DFQATT and CDR2 SNEGSKA (reference sequence). CDR3 bases: TGCAGTGCTGATCCGGGAGCTCGGGACGAGCAGTACTTC. This sequence encodes CSADPGARDEQYF.